Each of the 14 T cell receptor beta chains below was sequenced from the same sample in a study of blood T cell repertoires in COVID-19. The protocol was immunoSEQ multiplex PCR, while the TCRdb copy is restricted to in-frame clones and leaves out a portion. The data contain 70,000 to 90,000 clones, around 90% of them seen just once; the ten biggest clones take up roughly 29%. What was sequenced was peripheral blood. These receptors originate from a man aged 50 or older with acute or convalescent COVID-19.

The chain recombines TRBV11-3 with TRBJ1-2, with 8 bases identical to TRBD1. Germline V gives CDR1 SGHNT, CDR2 YENEEA. The V and J ends lost 2 bases and 7 bases, in that order; junction bases with no gene match: 9. The CDR3 totals 15 residues. CDR3 amino acids: CASSLLPGGLIGYTF. Here the CDR3 DNA reads TGTGCCAGCAGCTTACTCCCAGGGGGCTTGATTGGCTACACCTTC.

The chain couples TRBV25-1 to TRBJ1-4; D may be TRBD1 (5 bases). The CDR3 runs to 16 residues. From germline, CDR1 is MGHDK and CDR2 SYGVNS. V shed 5 bases and J shed 10 bases, with 23 bases lying between them. The chain's CDR3 is CASSTRGGYLRGKLFF. The CDR3 DNA sequence: TGTGCCAGCAGTACCCGGGGGGGTTACCTTCGGGGAAAACTGTTTTTT.

This rearrangement joins TRBV21-1 to TRBJ2-5; TRBD2, the table's D call, lacks a check against the DNA. TRBV21-1 is deemed a pseudogene. The CDR3 length is 16 residues. CDR3 DNA sequence: TGTGCCAGCAGCAAACTCGGCGGGCCCAACAAAGAGACCCAGTACTTC. Translating gives CASSKLGGPNKETQYF.

V and J are TRBV18 and TRBJ2-1; 10 bases map to TRBD2. The junction had 6 bases not matched to a gene; V was cut back by 3 bases and J by 4 bases. There are 16 residues in the CDR3. Germline V CDR1 and CDR2: KGHSH, LQKENI. The DNA of the CDR3 is TGTGCCAGCTCACCCTTCACTAGCGGGGCTTACAATGAGCAGTTCTTC. This codes for CASSPFTSGAYNEQFF.

This chain links TRBV15 with TRBJ2-5; 8 nucleotides align to TRBD1. Germline loops: CDR1 LNHNV, CDR2 YYDKDF (reference sequence). CDR3 length: 16 residues. Trimming cost V 0 bases and J 2 bases; bases outside gene matches: 5. The CDR3 coding sequence is TGTGCCACCAGCAGAGATCTAGGACAGGGTCAAGAGACCCAGTACTTC. As protein: CATSRDLGQGQETQYF. Together with reference TRBV15 and TRBJ2-5, the CDR3 gives the full variable domain: DAMVIQNPRYQVTQFGKPVTLSCSQTLNHNVMYWYQQKSSQAPKLLFHYYDKDFNNEADTPDNFQSRRPNTSFCFLDIRSPGLGDTAMYLCATSRDLGQGQETQYFGPGTRLLVL.

The rearrangement joins TRBV3-1 (or the pseudogene TRBV3-2) to TRBJ2-5; possible D gene TRBD2, 6 bases. Germline lookup yields CDR1 LGHDT and CDR2 YNNKEL (reference sequence). CDR3 length: 14 residues. V was shortened by 4 bases and J by 5 bases, with 14 bases between the two germline ends. CDR3 in amino acids: CASSRRRGLETQYF. In DNA, the CDR3 is TGTGCCAGCAGCCGGCGGAGGGGTTTGGAGACCCAGTACTTC.

This clone was seen once. The CDR3 DNA reads TGCGCCAGCAGAATAGAGGGTACCGGGGAGCTGTTTTTT. Amino acids: CASRIEGTGELFF. The rearrangement links TRBV5-1 to TRBJ2-2, with D possibly being TRBD2 (5 bases). Germline V gives CDR1 SGHRS, CDR2 YFSETQ. V was clipped by 5 bases and J by 5 bases, with 10 bases between them. CDR3 size: 13 residues.

The chain is built from TRBV3-1 (or the pseudogene TRBV3-2) and TRBJ2-5, with 8 nucleotides matching TRBD2. V lost 3 bases, J lost 0 bases, and 3 bases stayed unmatched. In germline, CDR1 is LGHDT, CDR2 YNNKEL (reference sequence). CDR3 size: 15 residues. Here the CDR3 DNA reads TGTGCCAGCAGCCAGGGCGGGGGGTACCAAGAGACCCAGTACTTC. This sequence encodes CASSQGGGYQETQYF.

A single count supports this clone. V usage is TRBV19 and J usage is TRBJ2-1; TRBD1 aligns across 7 bases. The CDR3 sequence is 14 residues long. V lost 2 bases to trimming and J lost 4 bases; unmatched junction nucleotides: 2. CDR1 is LNHDA and CDR2 is SQIVND in the germline V gene (reference sequence). For the CDR3, the DNA is TGTGCCAGTAGTATACAGGGGGTGTACAATGAGCAGTTCTTC. This encodes CASSIQGVYNEQFF.

This sequence joins TRBV28 and TRBJ2-7, with 8 bases fitting TRBD2. Germline assignment: CDR1 MDHEN and CDR2 SYDVKM. J was trimmed by 5 bases and V by 6 bases; bases with no gene match: 9. This CDR3 contains 14 residues. The CDR3, as DNA: TGTGCCAGCAGAAAAATCGGGGGGGCCAACGAGCAGTACTTC. This codes for CASRKIGGANEQYF.

The V and J genes are TRBV11-2 and TRBJ2-7, with TRBD2 matching over 7 bases. V lost 6 bases and J lost 4; bases outside the gene matches: 9. The CDR3 is 14 amino acids. Germline loops: CDR1 SGHAT, CDR2 FQNNGV. This chain's CDR3 is CASREASGSYEQYF. DNA of the CDR3: TGTGCCAGCAGGGAGGCTAGCGGAAGTTACGAGCAGTACTTC.

The V and J genes are TRBV10-3 and TRBJ1-2; 11 bases are a match to TRBD1. The CDR3 is 16 residues long. From germline, CDR1 is ENHRY and CDR2 SYGVKD. V trimming: 2 bases; J trimming: 8 bases; junction bases outside the gene matches: 10. The CDR3 is CAISETTGTGGSGYTF. The CDR3 DNA reads TGTGCCATCAGTGAGACTACCGGGACAGGGGGTAGCGGCTACACCTTC.

In its sample, this clone was seen once. J is TRBJ1-6 and V is TRBV12-3 or TRBV12-4; the D gene is possibly TRBD1 (6 bases). The CDR3 is made up of 12 amino acids. The V end was cut by 6 bases, the J end by 9 bases, with 9 bases between. As DNA, the CDR3 is TGTGCCAGCAGGCCAGGGGTTTCACCCCTCCACTTT. Protein product: CASRPGVSPLHF.

J is TRBJ1-5 and V is TRBV9, with 7 bases fitting TRBD1. Germline V gene lookup returns CDR1 SGDLS and CDR2 YYNGEE. Trimming removed 4 bases from V and 3 bases from J; junction bases left unmatched: 7. This CDR3 has 15 residues. CDR3 region: CASSKGGQFNQPQHF. The CDR3 bases are TGTGCCAGCAGCAAAGGGGGACAGTTCAATCAGCCCCAGCATTTT.